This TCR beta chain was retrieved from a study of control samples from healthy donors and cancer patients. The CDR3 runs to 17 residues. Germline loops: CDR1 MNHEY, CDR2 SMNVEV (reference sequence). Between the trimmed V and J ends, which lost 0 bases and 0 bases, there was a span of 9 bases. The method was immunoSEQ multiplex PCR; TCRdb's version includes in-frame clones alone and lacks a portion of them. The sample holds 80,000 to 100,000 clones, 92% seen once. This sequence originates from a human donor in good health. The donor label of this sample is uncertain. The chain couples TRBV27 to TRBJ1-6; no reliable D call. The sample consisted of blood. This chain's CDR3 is CASSLSAESSYNSPLHF. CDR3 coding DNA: TGTGCCAGCAGTTTATCGGCGGAGAGCTCCTATAATTCACCCCTCCACTTT.